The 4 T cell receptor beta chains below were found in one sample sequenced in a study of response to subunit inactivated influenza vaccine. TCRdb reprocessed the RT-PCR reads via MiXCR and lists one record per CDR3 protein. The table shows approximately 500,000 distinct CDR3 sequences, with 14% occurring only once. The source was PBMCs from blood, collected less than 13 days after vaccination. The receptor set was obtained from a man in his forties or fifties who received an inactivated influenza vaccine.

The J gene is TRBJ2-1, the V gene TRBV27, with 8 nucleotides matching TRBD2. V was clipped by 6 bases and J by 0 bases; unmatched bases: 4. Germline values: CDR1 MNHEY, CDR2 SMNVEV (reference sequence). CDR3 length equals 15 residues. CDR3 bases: TGTGCCAGCAGGCGGGAGGCCCTCTCCTACAATGAGCAGTTCTTC. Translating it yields CASRREALSYNEQFF.

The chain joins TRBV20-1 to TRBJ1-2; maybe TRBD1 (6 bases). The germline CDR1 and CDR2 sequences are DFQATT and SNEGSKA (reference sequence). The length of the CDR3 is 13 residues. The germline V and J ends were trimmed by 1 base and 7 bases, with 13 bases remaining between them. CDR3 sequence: CSARVGGGPGYTF. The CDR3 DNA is TGCAGTGCTAGAGTAGGGGGAGGCCCTGGCTACACCTTC.

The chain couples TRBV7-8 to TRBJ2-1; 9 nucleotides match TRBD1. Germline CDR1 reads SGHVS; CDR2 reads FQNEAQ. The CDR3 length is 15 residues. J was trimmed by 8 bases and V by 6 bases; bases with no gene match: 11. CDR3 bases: TGTGCCAGCAGGCCAGGGACAGGGCAGTCTGATGAGCAGTTCTTC. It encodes CASRPGTGQSDEQFF.

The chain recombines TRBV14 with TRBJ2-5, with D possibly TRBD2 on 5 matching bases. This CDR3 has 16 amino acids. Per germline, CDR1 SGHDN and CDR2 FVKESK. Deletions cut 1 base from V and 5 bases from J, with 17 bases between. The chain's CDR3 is CASSQGDLAGYETQYF. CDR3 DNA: TGTGCCAGCAGCCAAGGCGACCTTGCGGGCTACGAGACCCAGTACTTC.